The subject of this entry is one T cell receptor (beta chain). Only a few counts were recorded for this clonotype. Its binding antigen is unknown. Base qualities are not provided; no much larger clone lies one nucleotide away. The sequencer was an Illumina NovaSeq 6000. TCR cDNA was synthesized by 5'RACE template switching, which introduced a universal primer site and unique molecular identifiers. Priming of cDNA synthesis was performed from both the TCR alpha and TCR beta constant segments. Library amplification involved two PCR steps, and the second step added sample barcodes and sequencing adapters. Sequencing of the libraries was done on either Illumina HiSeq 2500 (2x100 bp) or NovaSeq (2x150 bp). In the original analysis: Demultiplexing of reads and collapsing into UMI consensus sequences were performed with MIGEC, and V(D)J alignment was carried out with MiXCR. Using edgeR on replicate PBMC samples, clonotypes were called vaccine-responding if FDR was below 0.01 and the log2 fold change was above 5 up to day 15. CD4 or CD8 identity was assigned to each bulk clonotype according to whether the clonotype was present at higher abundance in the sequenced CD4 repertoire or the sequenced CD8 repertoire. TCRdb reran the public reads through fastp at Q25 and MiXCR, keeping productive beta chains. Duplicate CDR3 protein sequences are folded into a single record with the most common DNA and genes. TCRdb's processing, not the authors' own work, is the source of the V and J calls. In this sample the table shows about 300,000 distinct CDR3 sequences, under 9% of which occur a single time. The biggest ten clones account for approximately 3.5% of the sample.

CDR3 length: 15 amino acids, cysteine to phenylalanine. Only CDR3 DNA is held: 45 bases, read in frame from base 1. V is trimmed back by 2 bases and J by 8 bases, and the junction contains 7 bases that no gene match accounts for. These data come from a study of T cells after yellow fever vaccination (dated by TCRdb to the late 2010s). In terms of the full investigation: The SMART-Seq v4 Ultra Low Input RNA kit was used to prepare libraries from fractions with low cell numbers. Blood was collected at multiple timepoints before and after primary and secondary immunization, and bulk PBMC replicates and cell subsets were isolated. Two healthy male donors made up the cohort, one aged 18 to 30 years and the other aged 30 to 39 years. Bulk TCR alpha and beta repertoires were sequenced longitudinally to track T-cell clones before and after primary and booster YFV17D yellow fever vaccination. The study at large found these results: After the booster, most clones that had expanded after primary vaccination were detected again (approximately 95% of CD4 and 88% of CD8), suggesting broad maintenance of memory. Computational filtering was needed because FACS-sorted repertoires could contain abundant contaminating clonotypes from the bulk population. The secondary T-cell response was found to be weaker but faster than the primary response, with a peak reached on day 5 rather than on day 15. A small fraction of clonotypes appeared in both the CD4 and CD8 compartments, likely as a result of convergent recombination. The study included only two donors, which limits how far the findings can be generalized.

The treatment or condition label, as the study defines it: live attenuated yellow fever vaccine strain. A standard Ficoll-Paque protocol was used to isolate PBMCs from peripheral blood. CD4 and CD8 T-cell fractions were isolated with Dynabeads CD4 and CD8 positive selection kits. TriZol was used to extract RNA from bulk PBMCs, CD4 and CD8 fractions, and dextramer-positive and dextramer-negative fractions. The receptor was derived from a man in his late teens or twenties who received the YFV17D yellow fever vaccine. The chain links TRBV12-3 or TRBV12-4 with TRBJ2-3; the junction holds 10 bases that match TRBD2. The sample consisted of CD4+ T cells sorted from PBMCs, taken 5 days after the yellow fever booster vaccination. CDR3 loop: CASSLRSGGRGTQYF. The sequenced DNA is TGTGCCAGCAGTTTACGTAGCGGGGGGCGAGGTACGCAGTATTTT.